This T cell receptor beta chain was captured by sequencing in a study of blood T cell repertoires in COVID-19. About the study: The samples span acute and convalescent COVID-19 from the United States, Italy and Spain. PBMCs, B-cell-depleted T cells, or T cells were the source of the cDNA or gDNA that made up the material.

Original methodology: Amplification from reference gene primers served as the basis for estimated nucleated cell counts. Sequencing was performed with immunoSEQ multiplex PCR; in TCRdb, only in-frame clones are kept and a portion is missing. That table supplies the V and J calls and clone size; D and trimming were determined from the DNA. The sample has 150,000 to 200,000 clones; around four fifths are singletons. The CDR3 loop spans 14 amino acids. Germline CDR1 and CDR2: SGDLS and YYNGEE. The V end was cut by 8 bases, the J end by 3 bases, with 18 bases between. Sequenced material: peripheral blood. The TCR was taken from a man aged 65-85 years with active or convalescent COVID-19. The rearrangement links TRBV9 to TRBJ2-7; possibly TRBD1 for D (6 bases). CDR3 sequence (DNA): TGTGCCAGTCAGCGGAGCCGGGACATCTACGAGCAGTACTTC. It encodes CASQRSRDIYEQYF.